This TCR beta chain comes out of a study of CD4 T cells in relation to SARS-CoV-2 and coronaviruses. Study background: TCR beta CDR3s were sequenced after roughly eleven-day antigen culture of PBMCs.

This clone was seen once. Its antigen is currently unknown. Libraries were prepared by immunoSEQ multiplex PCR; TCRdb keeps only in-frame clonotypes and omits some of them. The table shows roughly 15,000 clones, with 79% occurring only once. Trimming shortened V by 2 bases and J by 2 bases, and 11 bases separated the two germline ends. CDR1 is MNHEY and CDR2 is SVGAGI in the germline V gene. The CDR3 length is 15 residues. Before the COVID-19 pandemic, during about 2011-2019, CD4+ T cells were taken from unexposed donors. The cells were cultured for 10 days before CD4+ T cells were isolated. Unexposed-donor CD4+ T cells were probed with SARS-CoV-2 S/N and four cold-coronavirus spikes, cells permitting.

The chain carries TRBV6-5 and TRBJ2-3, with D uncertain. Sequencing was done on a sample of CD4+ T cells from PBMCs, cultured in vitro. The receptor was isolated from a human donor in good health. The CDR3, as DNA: TGTGCCAGCAGTTACGGCGGCTCTCACACAGATACGCAGTATTTT. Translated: CASSYGGSHTDTQYF.